Shown below are 2 T cell receptor beta chains from a single sample sequenced in a study of T-cell memory formation after mild COVID-19. MiXCR, applied by TCRdb to the 5' RACE reads, yields one record per CDR3 protein. The table records about 350,000 distinct CDR3 sequences, roughly 15% of them present only once. The sample taken for sequencing was PBMCs or a T cell subset sorted from them (not recorded which). These receptors all come from a man in his late teens or twenties who had mild COVID-19 (a few samples of this study predate the infection). Cell type and time point are not known.

The rearrangement links TRBV7-9 to TRBJ2-7; D remains ambiguous. V lost 5 bases and J 7 bases, leaving 21 bases between the germline ends. Looked up from germline, CDR1 is SEHNR and CDR2 is FQNEAQ (reference sequence). The CDR3 spans 15 residues. The CDR3 sequence: CASSPRLSALIEQYF. CDR3 nucleotide sequence: TGTGCCAGCAGCCCCCGCTTATCAGCCTTGATTGAGCAGTACTTC.

V gene TRBV20-1 combines with J gene TRBJ2-1; 7 nucleotides align to TRBD1. This CDR3 comprises 15 residues. Germline V gives CDR1 DFQATT, CDR2 SNEGSKA (reference sequence). The V segment lost 1 base and the J segment 0 bases; nucleotides outside the gene matches: 3. Written as DNA, the CDR3 is TGCAGTGCTAGAGGTCCAGGGGGCTCCTACAATGAGCAGTTCTTC. This encodes CSARGPGGSYNEQFF.